This TCR beta chain appears in the sequencing data of a study of blood T cells in healthy people across ages. Per the germline V gene, CDR1 is MNHNS and CDR2 is SASEGT. Trimming shortened V by 6 bases and J by 4 bases, and 12 bases separated the two germline ends. The CDR3 consists of 13 residues. With a J-beta primer mix and a sample-barcoded 5' primer, a second PCR ran 7 to 11 cycles. Carrying 12 random nucleotides, a template-switch adaptor labeled each individual cDNA molecule. One entry per CDR3 protein, called by TCRdb with MiXCR from the 5' RACE reads. The sample lists roughly 1,800,000 distinct CDR3 sequences, 49% occurring once.

This chain joins TRBV6-1 and TRBJ1-2; no clear D. Material: blood. The receptor was derived from a woman in her thirties or forties in good health. CDR3 sequence (DNA): TGTGCCAGCAGCCCGAGCAGGAGCTATGGCTACACCTTC. Its translation is CASSPSRSYGYTF.